This T cell receptor beta chain appears in the sequencing data of a study of T-cell reconstitution after alpha-beta-depleted transplantation in children (TCRdb year 2016). About the study as a whole: T-cell immune reconstitution after TCRalphabeta/CD19-depleted allogeneic hematopoietic cell transplantation in children was quantitatively tracked in the study by means of TCR repertoire profiling. Paper-wide results and their limitations: In some patients, the high TCRbeta diversity seen at day 60 was put down to recipient T cells and intrathymic progenitors that had survived conditioning. The apparently early alphabetaT-cell count recovery about two months after transplant was reportedly dependent on only several hundred rapidly expanded clones derived from non-depleted graft cells. Over subsequent months, a decline in hyperexpanded clone frequencies was noted, and after one year, T-cell counts and TCRbeta diversity were mostly ascribed to newly produced T cells.

Sample treatment or condition, as interpreted from the label and publication: allogeneic hematopoietic cell transplantation with graft depleted of TCRalphabeta T cells and CD19 B cells. The children who served as transplant recipients had been given grafts of TCRalphabeta/CD19-depleted allogeneic hematopoietic cells. Receptor amplification or capture employed PCR. The sample was run on an Illumina HiSeq 2500. Molecular barcoding was employed in the preparation of TCR libraries, with unique molecular identifiers being used to normalize TCRbeta repertoire quantification. TCRdb cleaned the public reads at Q25 with fastp, built clones with MiXCR and kept in-frame beta chains. Rows are combined by CDR3 protein, so each entry shows the most common genes and DNA. Within this sample are 580,000 or so distinct CDR3 sequences, with 20% to 25% of them counted one time only. The top ten constitute around 14% of the sample.

CDR1 and CDR2, per the germline V gene, are SQVTM and ANQGSEA. V sheds 4 bases and J sheds 0 bases, leaving 15 bases between their ends. There are 15 amino acids in the CDR3, from cysteine to phenylalanine inclusive. Of the read, only the CDR3 DNA is kept; its 45 bases are in frame from base 1. This clonotype appeared a few times. Its antigen has not been determined. The sample holds no much larger clone one base away, and base qualities are not on file. Here the chain combines TRBV29-1 and TRBJ1-1, with TRBD1 as a weak D call on 5 bases. This specimen was PBMCs, mostly from graft donor cells, taken 360 days after TCRalphabeta/CD19-depleted stem cell transplant. This clonotype originated in a boy under three years old who had a stem cell transplant for acute myeloid leukemia, so the T cells may come from the graft donor. The base sequence is TGCAGCGTTGCCCCACCGGTGGGGCTGAACACTGAAGCTTTCTTT. It codes for CSVAPPVGLNTEAFF.